The 27 T cell receptor beta chains below were found in one sample sequenced in a study of T cells in Graves' hyperthyroidism and ophthalmopathy. Regions amplified from RNA transcripts were the TCR beta CDR3 regions. Researchers ran a first-round RT-PCR on the TCR CDR3 using the HTBI primer set. A single record per CDR3 protein comes from TCRdb applying MiXCR to the multiplex PCR reads. The sample has approximately 400,000 distinct CDR3 sequences, about 16% seen once. Material for sequencing was blood. These receptors were taken from a woman aged 30 to 39 with Graves' hyperthyroidism.

This clonotype was observed a few times. The chain joins TRBV12-3 or TRBV12-4 to TRBJ1-2; possible D gene TRBD1, 5 bases. Trimming removed 0 bases at V and 6 bases at J, with 11 bases between. The CDR3 totals 14 residues. This CDR3 reads CASSLAGGSDGYTF. CDR3 nucleotide sequence: TGTGCCAGCAGTTTAGCGGGGGGTTCGGATGGCTACACCTTC.

The chain uses TRBV7-2 and TRBJ2-4; D uncertain. The V end was cut by 1 base, the J end by 7 bases, with 8 bases between. The germline V gene encodes CDR1 SGHTA and CDR2 FQGNSA. The CDR3 is 13 amino acids. The CDR3 region is CASSLGAENIQYF. CDR3 nucleotides: TGTGCCAGCAGCTTAGGTGCAGAGAACATTCAGTACTTC.

This clonotype has a handful of counts. The V gene is TRBV10-2, the J gene TRBJ2-2; unclear D gene. V was clipped by 0 bases and J by 9 bases, with 8 bases between them. This CDR3 spans 13 amino acids. Germline assignment: CDR1 WSHSY and CDR2 SAAADI. In nucleotides, the CDR3 is TGCGCCAGCAGTGAGTCTGAGCTTAGGGAGCTGTTTTTT. As protein: CASSESELRELFF.

This clonotype showed up just a few times. The gene calls are TRBV30 and TRBJ1-2, with TRBD1 as a possible D gene (5 bases). CDR3 length equals 18 residues. V lost 0 bases, J lost 3 bases, and 23 bases lay in between. From germline, CDR1 is GTSNPN and CDR2 SVGIG (reference sequence). The DNA of the CDR3 is TGTGCCTGGAGTGTCCCCCCCCCCAGGGTCGGAATATACTATGGCTACACCTTC. Protein sequence: CAWSVPPPRVGIYYGYTF.

This clonotype showed up many times. The chain has TRBV27 and TRBJ2-3, with D possibly being TRBD2 (6 bases). CDR3 size: 15 residues. Deletions cut 5 bases from V and 5 bases from J, with 17 bases between. Germline CDR1 reads MNHEY; CDR2 reads SMNVEV (reference sequence). DNA for the CDR3: TGTGCCAGCAGTCCCTTAGGAGGGGCGGGAGATACGCAGTATTTT. Encoded protein: CASSPLGGAGDTQYF.

The genes are TRBV6-2 or TRBV6-3 and TRBJ2-3, with 9 bases identical to TRBD2. Trimming took 6 bases from V and 10 from J; bases not matched to a gene: 11. Germline V CDR1 and CDR2: MNHEY, SVGEGT. The CDR3 is made up of 14 amino acids. CDR3 sequence (DNA): TGTGCCAGCAGACAGGGGATAGCGGGAGAGTCGCAGTATTTT. This gives the protein CASRQGIAGESQYF.

As DNA, the CDR3 is TGTGCCAGCAGCTTAGGAGTCGGGACAGGGACTGGGTACAGGGAGACCCAGTACTTC. As protein: CASSLGVGTGTGYRETQYF. The chain is built from TRBV13 and TRBJ2-5; 9 bases line up with TRBD1. V shed 0 bases, J shed 5 bases, and the junction held 16 bases outside the gene matches. CDR1 and CDR2 (germline): PRHDT, FYEKMQ (reference sequence). The CDR3 sequence is 19 residues long.

This clonotype occurred many times. Sequence at one end of the junction differs from germline and may be a read error. The chain recombines TRBV6-1 with TRBJ1-1, with D maybe TRBD1 (6 bases). Germline CDR1 MNHNS, CDR2 SASEGT. The length of the CDR3 is 15 residues. CDR3 DNA sequence: TGTGCCAGCAGGACCGTACAGGGTACGAACGCTGAAGCTTTCTTT. This translates into CASRTVQGTNAEAFF.

This clonotype was picked up a small number of times. The DNA of the CDR3 is TGTGCCAGCAGCCGAGGACTAGTTTCCTACGAGCAGTACTTC. Translated: CASSRGLVSYEQYF. V and J are TRBV11-2 and TRBJ2-7; 7 bases map to TRBD2. V lost 5 bases and J lost 1; bases outside the gene matches: 5. The CDR3 runs to 14 residues. Looked up from germline, CDR1 is SGHAT and CDR2 is FQNNGV.

In this sample, this clonotype turned up a few times. The J gene is TRBJ2-3, the V gene TRBV29-1; 7 bases fit TRBD2. This CDR3 region has 14 residues. From germline, CDR1 is SQVTM and CDR2 ANQGSEA. V gave up 6 bases and J gave up 2 bases; unmatched junction bases: 8. The chain's CDR3 is CSVLGLADTDTQYF. The CDR3 region has the DNA TGCAGCGTCCTAGGCCTAGCGGACACAGATACGCAGTATTTT.

V and J are TRBV5-1 and TRBJ2-7, with D perhaps matching TRBD1 (5 bases). The germline V gene encodes CDR1 SGHRS and CDR2 YFSETQ. The CDR3 is 13 amino acids. V was trimmed by 5 bases and J by 2 bases, leaving 11 bases between them. Written as DNA, the CDR3 is TGCGCCAGCAGATATGACAGCACCTACGAGCAGTACTTC. This sequence encodes CASRYDSTYEQYF.

This clonotype came up many times. The V and J genes are TRBV27 and TRBJ1-1, with TRBD1 identical over 7 bases. Unmatched junction bases numbered 4, after V lost 5 bases and J lost 1 base. This CDR3 spans 14 amino acids. Germline values: CDR1 MNHEY, CDR2 SMNVEV (reference sequence). The CDR3 here is CASSIYRGNTEAFF. CDR3 bases: TGTGCCAGCAGTATATACAGGGGGAACACTGAAGCTTTCTTT.

This clonotype was observed a handful of times. The chain combines TRBV20-1 with TRBJ1-5, with D hard to call. The germline gives CDR1 DFQATT, CDR2 SNEGSKA (reference sequence). The V end lost 0 bases, the J end lost 6 bases, and 15 bases lay between the germline ends. The CDR3 consists of 15 residues. Here the CDR3 DNA reads TGCAGTGCTAGAGATAATACGAAAAGAGGTCAGCCCCAGCATTTT. Translated: CSARDNTKRGQPQHF.

In its sample, this clonotype was seen many times. The genes are TRBV7-2 and TRBJ2-7, with D maybe TRBD1 (7 bases). Trimming left V 3 bases short and J 7 bases short, with 13 bases between. Germline V lookup: CDR1 SGHTA, CDR2 FQGNSA. The CDR3 consists of 13 residues. CDR3 DNA: TGTGCCAGCAGCTTCACCAGGGGGGATGAGCAGTACTTC. As protein: CASSFTRGDEQYF.

This clonotype was counted at least ten times. The V call is TRBV3-1, the J call TRBJ2-3; maybe TRBD2 (6 bases). The CDR3 spans 17 residues. V lost 0 bases and J lost 2, with 15 bases in between. Germline V CDR1 and CDR2: LGHDT, YNNKEL (reference sequence). CDR3 DNA sequence: TGTGCCAGCAGCCAAGACCCGGTCGGGGGTGTCACAGATACGCAGTATTTT. It yields the protein CASSQDPVGGVTDTQYF.

At least ten counts were recorded for this clonotype. The chain carries TRBV14 and TRBJ2-1; 11 bases match TRBD2. Trimming cost V 4 bases and J 6 bases; bases outside gene matches: 14. The CDR3 sequence is 18 residues long. Per germline, CDR1 SGHDN and CDR2 FVKESK. The CDR3 loop is CASSRRGRLAGPFNEQFF. The CDR3 region has the DNA TGTGCCAGCAGCCGAAGAGGTCGACTAGCGGGGCCGTTCAATGAGCAGTTCTTC. The whole variable domain, remainder taken from reference TRBV14 and TRBJ2-1, is EAGVTQFPSHSVIEKGQTVTLRCDPISGHDNLYWYRRVMGKEIKFLLHFVKESKQDESGMPNNRFLAERTGGTYSTLKVQPAELEDSGVYFCASSRRGRLAGPFNEQFFGPGTRLTVL.

This clonotype was counted many times. The CDR3 bases are TGCGCCAGCAGACTCCTCACTGGTCCAGATACGCAGTATTTT. As protein: CASRLLTGPDTQYF. The chain couples TRBV5-1 to TRBJ2-3; the D is unclear. V was pared by 5 bases and J by 4 bases, with 14 bases between. This CDR3 is built from 14 residues. The germline CDR1 and CDR2 sequences are SGHRS and YFSETQ.

This clonotype occurred many times. V gene TRBV7-8 combines with J gene TRBJ2-1, with a weak D call TRBD1 (6 bases). The CDR3 length is 13 residues. The germline gives CDR1 SGHVS, CDR2 FQNEAQ. V lost 5 bases to trimming and J lost 13 bases, with 18 bases between them. CDR3 region: CASSPALRTAQFF. CDR3 nucleotides: TGTGCCAGCAGCCCCGCTCTCAGGACAGCTCAGTTCTTC.

This clonotype was seen repeatedly, ten times or more. This rearrangement joins TRBV27 to TRBJ1-1, with 8 bases lining up with TRBD1. The germline V gene has CDR1 MNHEY and CDR2 SMNVEV (reference sequence). This CDR3 is 14 amino acids long. Trimming at V came to 7 bases and at J to 4 bases, leaving 8 bases not matched to a gene. Here the CDR3 DNA reads TGTGCCAGCACCCTGACAGGGGTGGCCACTGAAGCTTTCTTT. Encoded protein: CASTLTGVATEAFF.

The chain combines TRBV29-1 with TRBJ2-6; no clear D gene. Germline CDR1 is SQVTM and CDR2 is ANQGSEA. This CDR3 is built from 13 residues. V was clipped by 3 bases and J by 0 bases, with 3 bases between them. This chain's CDR3 is CSVDVSGANVLTF. The CDR3 bases are TGCAGCGTTGATGTCTCTGGGGCCAACGTCCTGACTTTC. Looking up the rest from reference TRBV29-1 and TRBJ2-6 gives the full variable domain: SAVISQKPSRDICQRGTSLTIQCQVDSQVTMMFWYRQQPGQSLTLIATANQGSEATYESGFVIDKFPISRPNLTFSTLTVSNMSPEDSSIYLCSVDVSGANVLTFGAGSRLTVL.

This clonotype was detected many times. The CDR3 loop is CASTQSGQSYEQYF. The CDR3 DNA reads as TGTGCCAGCACCCAATCGGGACAGTCCTACGAGCAGTACTTC. V gene TRBV2 combines with J gene TRBJ2-7; 7 bases agree with TRBD1. Germline V gene data show CDR1 as SNHLY and CDR2 as FYNNEI. Losses at the gene ends were 7 bases for V and 1 base for J; bases not matched to a gene: 7. The CDR3 contains 14 residues.

J is TRBJ1-5 and V is TRBV20-1, with D possibly TRBD1 on 6 matching bases. The CDR3 totals 13 residues. Trimming cost V 4 bases and J 5 bases, with 12 bases left between them. Germline V gives CDR1 DFQATT, CDR2 SNEGSKA (reference sequence). The CDR3 here is CSAKTGLYQPQHF. CDR3 nucleotide sequence: TGCAGTGCTAAAACAGGGTTGTATCAGCCCCAGCATTTT.

CDR3 coding DNA: TGTGCCAGCAGCGCCTTACTAGCGGGAGGGTACAATGAGCAGTTCTTC. Protein product: CASSALLAGGYNEQFF. The genes are TRBV9 and TRBJ2-1; 13 bases match TRBD2. The CDR3 has 16 residues. Germline V gene sequence: CDR1 SGDLS, CDR2 YYNGEE. V shed 3 bases and J 4 bases; nucleotides not matched to a gene: 4.

This clonotype occurred many times. J is TRBJ1-2 and V is TRBV2; D uncertain. The CDR3 has 12 residues. Trimming took 6 bases from V and 6 from J, leaving 11 bases between them. Germline CDR1 SNHLY, CDR2 FYNNEI. The CDR3 nucleotides are TGTGCCAGCAGCTTCGGACTAAATGGCTACACCTTC. Protein sequence: CASSFGLNGYTF.

Many counts were recorded for this clonotype. J is TRBJ2-1 and V is TRBV10-3; 8 positions agree with TRBD2. V trimming: 10 bases; J trimming: 6 bases; junction bases outside the gene matches: 11. The CDR3 consists of 14 residues. Germline assignment: CDR1 ENHRY and CDR2 SYGVKD. CDR3 sequence reads: CATQLAEGGNEQFF. CDR3 DNA sequence: TGTGCCACCCAACTAGCGGAGGGGGGCAATGAGCAGTTCTTC.

This clonotype came up many times. V is TRBV9 and J is TRBJ1-1; D is ambiguous. There are 14 residues in the CDR3. From germline, CDR1 is SGDLS and CDR2 YYNGEE. Trimming pared 3 bases from V and 4 bases from J, leaving 13 bases between. The CDR3 reads CASSAEEGFTEAFF. The CDR3 nucleotides are TGTGCCAGCAGCGCGGAAGAAGGATTCACTGAAGCTTTCTTT.

A note on this clonotype: Given a much more abundant clone one base away, this may be a read error. The conserved phenylalanine or tryptophan normally closing the CDR3 is absent here, so this likely arose from a read error. The rearrangement joins TRBV6-2 or TRBV6-3 to TRBJ1-5; 7 bases are shared with TRBD1. The length of the CDR3 is 18 residues. The germline CDR1 and CDR2 sequences are MNHEY and SVGEGT. After removal of 6 bases from V and 0 bases from J, the junction contained 14 bases not matched to a gene. In DNA, the CDR3 is TGTGCCAGCAGGGGCCCATCTTACAGGGGAAGTAGCAATCAGCCCCAGCATCTT. It is translated as CASRGPSYRGSSNQPQHL.